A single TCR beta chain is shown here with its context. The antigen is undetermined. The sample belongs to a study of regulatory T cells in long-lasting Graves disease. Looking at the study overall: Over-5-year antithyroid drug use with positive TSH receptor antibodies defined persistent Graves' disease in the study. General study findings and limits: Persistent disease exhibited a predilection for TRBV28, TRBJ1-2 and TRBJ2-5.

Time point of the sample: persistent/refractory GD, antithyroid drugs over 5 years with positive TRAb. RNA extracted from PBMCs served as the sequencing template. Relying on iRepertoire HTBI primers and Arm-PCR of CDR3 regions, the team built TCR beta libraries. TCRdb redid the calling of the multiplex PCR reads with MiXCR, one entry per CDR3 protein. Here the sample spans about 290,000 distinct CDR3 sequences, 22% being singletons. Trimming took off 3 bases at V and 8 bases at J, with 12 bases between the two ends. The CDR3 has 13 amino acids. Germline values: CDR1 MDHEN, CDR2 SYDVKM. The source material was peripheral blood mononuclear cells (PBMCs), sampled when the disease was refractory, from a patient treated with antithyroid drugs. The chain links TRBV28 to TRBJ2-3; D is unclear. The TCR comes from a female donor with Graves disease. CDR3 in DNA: TGTGCCAGCAGTTTGAACCCCCCCGGTACGCAGTATTTT. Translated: CASSLNPPGTQYF. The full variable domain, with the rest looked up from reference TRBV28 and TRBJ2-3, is DVKVTQSSRYLVKRTGEKVFLECVQDMDHENMFWYRQDPGLGLRLIYFSYDVKMKEKGDIPEGYSVSREKKERFSLILESASTNQTSMYLCASSLNPPGTQYFGPGTRLTVL.